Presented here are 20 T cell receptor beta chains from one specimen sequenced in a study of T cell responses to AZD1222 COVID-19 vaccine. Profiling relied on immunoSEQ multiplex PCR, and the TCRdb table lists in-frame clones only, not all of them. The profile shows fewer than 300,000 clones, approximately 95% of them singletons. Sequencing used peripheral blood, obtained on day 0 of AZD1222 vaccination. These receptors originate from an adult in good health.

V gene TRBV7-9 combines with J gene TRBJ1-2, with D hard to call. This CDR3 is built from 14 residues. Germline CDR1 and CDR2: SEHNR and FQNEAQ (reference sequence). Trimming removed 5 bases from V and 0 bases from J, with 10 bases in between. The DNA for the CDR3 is TGTGCCAGCAGCACCTGGGCGACTAACTATGGCTACACCTTC. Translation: CASSTWATNYGYTF.

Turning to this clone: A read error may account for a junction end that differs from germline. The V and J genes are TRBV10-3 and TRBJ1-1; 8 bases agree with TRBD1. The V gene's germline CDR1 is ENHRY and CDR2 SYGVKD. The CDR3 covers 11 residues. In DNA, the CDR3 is TGTGCCGTCAGGGGGCTCGTTGAGGCTTTCTTT. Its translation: CAVRGLVEAFF.

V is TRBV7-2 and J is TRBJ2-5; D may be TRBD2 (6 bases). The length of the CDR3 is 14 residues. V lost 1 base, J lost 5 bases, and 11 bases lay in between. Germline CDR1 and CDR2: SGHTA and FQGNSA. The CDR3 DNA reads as TGTGCCAGCAGCTTAGGGGGGGACGGGGAGACCCAGTACTTC. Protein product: CASSLGGDGETQYF.

In DNA form, the CDR3 reads TGTGCCAGTAGTATTAAGGACTCGTACCACGAGCAGTACTTC. Translated, it gives CASSIKDSYHEQYF. This chain links TRBV19 with TRBJ2-7; the D gene is possibly TRBD2 (5 bases). Trimming pared 3 bases from V and 5 bases from J, leaving 14 bases between. The CDR3 sequence is 14 residues long. Germline CDR1 and CDR2: LNHDA and SQIVND (reference sequence).

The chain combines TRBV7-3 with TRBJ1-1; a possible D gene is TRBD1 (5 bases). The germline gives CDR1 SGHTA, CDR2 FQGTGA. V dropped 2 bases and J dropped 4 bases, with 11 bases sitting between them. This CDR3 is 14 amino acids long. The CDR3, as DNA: TGTGCCAGCAGCTTAGGGGCCACGGGCACTGAAGCTTTCTTT. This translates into CASSLGATGTEAFF.

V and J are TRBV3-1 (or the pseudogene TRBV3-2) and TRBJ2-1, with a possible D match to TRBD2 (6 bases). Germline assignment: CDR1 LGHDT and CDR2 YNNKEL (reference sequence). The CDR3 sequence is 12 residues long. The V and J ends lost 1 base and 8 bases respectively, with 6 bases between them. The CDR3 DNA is TGTGCCAGCAGCCAAGGGGACTATGAGCAGTTCTTC. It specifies CASSQGDYEQFF.

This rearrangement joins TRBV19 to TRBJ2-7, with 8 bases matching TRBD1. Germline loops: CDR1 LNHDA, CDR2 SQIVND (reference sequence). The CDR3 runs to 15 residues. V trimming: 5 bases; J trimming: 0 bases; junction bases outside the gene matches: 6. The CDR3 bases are TGTGCCAGTAGTCCCGGGACAGGAGACTCCTACGAGCAGTACTTC. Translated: CASSPGTGDSYEQYF.

This CDR3 reads CASSLGPGGDTEAFF. The CDR3 DNA reads as TGCGCCAGCAGCTTGGGGCCCGGAGGGGACACTGAAGCTTTCTTT. The chain combines TRBV5-1 with TRBJ1-1, with a possible D match to TRBD1 (5 bases). The CDR3 length is 15 residues. V dropped 0 bases and J dropped 3 bases, with 12 bases sitting between them. Per the germline V gene, CDR1 is SGHRS and CDR2 is YFSETQ.

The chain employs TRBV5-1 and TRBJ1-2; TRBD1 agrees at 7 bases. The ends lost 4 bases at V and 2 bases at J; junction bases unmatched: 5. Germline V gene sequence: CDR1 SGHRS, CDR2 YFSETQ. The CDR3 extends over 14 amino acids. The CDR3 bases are TGCGCCAGCAGCGCAGACAGGGCAAACTATGGCTACACCTTC. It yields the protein CASSADRANYGYTF.

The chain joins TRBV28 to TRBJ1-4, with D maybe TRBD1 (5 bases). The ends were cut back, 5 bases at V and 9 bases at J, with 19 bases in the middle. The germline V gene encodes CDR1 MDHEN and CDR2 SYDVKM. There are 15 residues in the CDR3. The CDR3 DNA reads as TGTGCCAGCAGTCCCAACTCCCCACAGGTGAAAAAACTGTTTTTT. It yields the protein CASSPNSPQVKKLFF.

This CDR3 reads CASEPTGAKNTEAFF. In nucleotides, the CDR3 is TGTGCCAGCGAACCCACAGGGGCGAAGAACACTGAAGCTTTCTTT. The chain uses TRBV7-2 and TRBJ1-1; TRBD1 aligns across 7 bases. The CDR3 is made up of 15 amino acids. Germline loops: CDR1 SGHTA, CDR2 FQGNSA. Trimming removed 8 bases from V and 1 base from J; junction bases left unmatched: 10.

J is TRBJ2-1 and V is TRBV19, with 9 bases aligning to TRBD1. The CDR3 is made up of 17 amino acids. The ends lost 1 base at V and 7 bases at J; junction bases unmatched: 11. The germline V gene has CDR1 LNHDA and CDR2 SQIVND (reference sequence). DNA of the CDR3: TGTGCCAGTAGTATAGGTTTTTGGGGACAGGGAAAAAATGAGCAGTTCTTC. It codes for CASSIGFWGQGKNEQFF.

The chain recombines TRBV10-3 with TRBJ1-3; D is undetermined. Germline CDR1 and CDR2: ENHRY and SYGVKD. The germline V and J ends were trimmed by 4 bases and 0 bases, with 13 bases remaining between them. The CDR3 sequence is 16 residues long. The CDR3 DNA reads TGTGCCATCAGTGTCAACAGACCCTCCTCTGGAAACACCATATATTTT. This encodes CAISVNRPSSGNTIYF.

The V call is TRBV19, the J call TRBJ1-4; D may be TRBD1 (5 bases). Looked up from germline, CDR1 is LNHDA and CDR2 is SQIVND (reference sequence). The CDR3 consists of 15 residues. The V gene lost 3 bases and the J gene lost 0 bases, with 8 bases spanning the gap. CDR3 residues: CASSIRVATNEKLFF. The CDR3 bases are TGTGCCAGTAGTATCAGGGTTGCAACTAATGAAAAACTGTTTTTT.

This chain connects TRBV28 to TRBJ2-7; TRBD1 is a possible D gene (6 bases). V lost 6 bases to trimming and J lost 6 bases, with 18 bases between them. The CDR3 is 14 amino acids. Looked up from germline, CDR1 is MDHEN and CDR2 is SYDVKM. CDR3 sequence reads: CASRPNRVWSEQYF. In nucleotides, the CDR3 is TGTGCCAGCAGGCCTAACAGGGTTTGGTCCGAGCAGTACTTC. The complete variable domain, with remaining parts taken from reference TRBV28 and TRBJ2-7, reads DVKVTQSSRYLVKRTGEKVFLECVQDMDHENMFWYRQDPGLGLRLIYFSYDVKMKEKGDIPEGYSVSREKKERFSLILESASTNQTSMYLCASRPNRVWSEQYFGPGTRLTVT.

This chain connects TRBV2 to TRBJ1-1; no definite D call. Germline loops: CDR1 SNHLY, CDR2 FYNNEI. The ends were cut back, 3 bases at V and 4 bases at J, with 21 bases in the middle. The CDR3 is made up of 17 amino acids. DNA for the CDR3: TGTGCCAGCAGTGAGGGTGGAACGGGCTTGATTGGCACTGAAGCTTTCTTT. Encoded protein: CASSEGGTGLIGTEAFF.

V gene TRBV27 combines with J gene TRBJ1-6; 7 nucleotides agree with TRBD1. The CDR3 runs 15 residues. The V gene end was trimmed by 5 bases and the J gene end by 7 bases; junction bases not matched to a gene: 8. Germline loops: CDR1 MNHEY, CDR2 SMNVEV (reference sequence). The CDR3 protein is CASSLWGQINSPLHF. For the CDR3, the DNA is TGTGCCAGCAGTCTGTGGGGACAGATCAATTCACCCCTCCACTTT.

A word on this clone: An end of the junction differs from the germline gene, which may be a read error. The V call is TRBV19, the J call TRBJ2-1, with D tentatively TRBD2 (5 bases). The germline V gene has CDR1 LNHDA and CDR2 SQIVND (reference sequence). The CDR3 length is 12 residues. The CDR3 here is CASSIGTLGRVF. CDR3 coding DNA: TGTGCCAGTAGTATAGGGACCTTAGGGCGGGTCTTC.

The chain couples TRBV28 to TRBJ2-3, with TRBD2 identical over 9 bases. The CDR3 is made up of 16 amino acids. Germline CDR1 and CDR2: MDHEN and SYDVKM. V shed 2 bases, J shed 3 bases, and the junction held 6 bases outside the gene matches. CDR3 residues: CASSLGTSRETDTQYF. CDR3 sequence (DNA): TGTGCCAGCAGTTTAGGGACTAGCAGGGAGACAGATACGCAGTATTTT.

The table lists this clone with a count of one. CDR3: CASSPTRGGGLNYEQYF. The CDR3 DNA sequence: TGTGCCAGCAGCCCGACCCGGGGGGGAGGACTTAACTACGAGCAGTACTTC. The chain carries TRBV7-6 and TRBJ2-7; 8 positions agree with TRBD2. V shed 5 bases and J 3 bases; nucleotides not matched to a gene: 15. Germline CDR1 is SGHVS and CDR2 is FNYEAQ. The CDR3 has 17 residues.